A single sample is the source of the 13 T cell receptor beta chains below, sequenced in a study of T cells after yellow fever vaccination. One entry per CDR3 protein, called by TCRdb with MiXCR from the 5' RACE reads. The table records 250,000 to 350,000 distinct CDR3 sequences, roughly 6.8% of them present only once. Material: PBMCs, obtained roughly 46 days after the first yellow fever vaccination. Receptors were obtained from a man in his late teens or twenties who received the YFV17D yellow fever vaccine.

J is TRBJ1-1 and V is TRBV7-2; 8 bases are shared with TRBD1. Trimming at V came to 1 base and at J to 5 bases, leaving 6 bases not matched to a gene. From germline, CDR1 is SGHTA and CDR2 FQGNSA. This CDR3 contains 15 residues. The CDR3 DNA reads as TGTGCCAGCAGCTTAGGGACAGGGTGGTTTACTGAAGCTTTCTTT. Translation gives CASSLGTGWFTEAFF.

This clonotype was seen more than once but under ten times. The DNA for the CDR3 is TGTGCCAGCAGTGGGTTGTCGGGGACAGATACGCAGTATTTT. Residues: CASSGLSGTDTQYF. V usage is TRBV6-1 and J usage is TRBJ2-3; D is perhaps TRBD2 (5 bases). CDR3 size: 14 residues. Looked up from germline, CDR1 is MNHNS and CDR2 is SASEGT. Trimming pared 4 bases from V and 3 bases from J, leaving 11 bases between.

The chain employs TRBV9 and TRBJ2-3, with TRBD2 identical over 7 bases. The CDR3 contains 16 residues. Germline CDR1 is SGDLS and CDR2 is YYNGEE. The junction had 12 bases not matched to a gene; V was cut back by 3 bases and J by 5 bases. The CDR3 nucleotides read TGTGCCAGCAGCGCACGCGGGGGAGACTTGTTAGATACGCAGTATTTT. Residues: CASSARGGDLLDTQYF.

There are a few counts of this clonotype. The chain combines TRBV15 with TRBJ2-7; no firm D call. Germline CDR1 is LNHNV and CDR2 is YYDKDF (reference sequence). The CDR3 has 19 residues. V was trimmed by 4 bases and J by 0 bases, leaving 25 bases between them. CDR3 residues: CATSTQLSKTKTVSYEQYV. The CDR3, as DNA: TGTGCCACCAGCACCCAGCTGAGTAAGACCAAAACCGTCTCCTACGAGCAGTACGTC.

This clonotype was seen a few times. This rearrangement joins TRBV4-3 to TRBJ2-7; perhaps TRBD2 as D (6 bases). Trimming removed 3 bases from V and 0 bases from J, with 12 bases in between. This CDR3 is 15 amino acids long. CDR1 is LGHNA and CDR2 is YSLEER in the germline V gene. The DNA of the CDR3 is TGCGCCAGCAGCCAGGCAAGGGGACTCTCCTACGAGCAGTACTTC. This sequence encodes CASSQARGLSYEQYF.

The chain combines TRBV5-1 with TRBJ1-1; tentatively, D is TRBD1 (6 bases). Between the trimmed V and J ends, which lost 0 bases and 7 bases, there was a span of 16 bases. This CDR3 region has 15 residues. In germline, CDR1 is SGHRS, CDR2 YFSETQ. CDR3 sequence (DNA): TGCGCCAGCAGCTTGGGACGGGGGCAAAATCGTGAAGCTTTCTTT. Protein product: CASSLGRGQNREAFF. The full variable domain, with the rest looked up from reference TRBV5-1 and TRBJ1-1, is KAGVTQTPRYLIKTRGQQVTLSCSPISGHRSVSWYQQTPGQGLQFLFEYFSETQRNKGNFPGRFSGRQFSNSRSEMNVSTLELGDSALYLCASSLGRGQNREAFFGQGTRLTVV.

This sequence joins TRBV12-3 or TRBV12-4 and TRBJ2-7; D might be TRBD2 (5 bases). CDR3 length equals 12 residues. Trimming stripped 3 bases from V and 6 bases from J, with 9 bases between. The CDR3 region is CASSLRAGEQYF. In DNA form, the CDR3 reads TGTGCCAGCAGTTTGAGGGCAGGCGAGCAGTACTTC.

In this sample, this clonotype turned up a few times. The chain is built from TRBV12-3 or TRBV12-4 and TRBJ2-1; D might be TRBD1 or TRBD2, each matching 5 bases. The CDR3 covers 13 residues. The V and J ends lost 2 bases and 10 bases respectively, with 12 bases between them. The CDR3 spells CASSLIGAAEQFF. CDR3 DNA sequence: TGTGCCAGCAGTTTAATCGGGGCTGCAGAGCAGTTCTTC.

V usage is TRBV5-1 and J usage is TRBJ1-2, with 7 nucleotides matching TRBD1. Germline lookup yields CDR1 SGHRS and CDR2 YFSETQ. The CDR3 sequence is 13 residues long. With V trimmed by 0 bases and J by 8 bases, 4 bases remained unmatched. The chain's CDR3 is CASSLEGARGYTF. CDR3 sequence (DNA): TGCGCCAGCAGCTTGGAGGGGGCTCGGGGCTACACCTTC. The full variable domain, completed using reference TRBV5-1 and TRBJ1-2, is KAGVTQTPRYLIKTRGQQVTLSCSPISGHRSVSWYQQTPGQGLQFLFEYFSETQRNKGNFPGRFSGRQFSNSRSEMNVSTLELGDSALYLCASSLEGARGYTFGSGTRLTVV.

Only a few counts were recorded for this clonotype. The chain has TRBV20-1 and TRBJ1-1; D unresolved. The V end was cut by 6 bases, the J end by 1 base, with 9 bases between. The CDR3 is 12 residues long. Looked up from germline, CDR1 is DFQATT and CDR2 is SNEGSKA (reference sequence). For the CDR3, the DNA is TGCAGTGCCACGGTTACGAACACTGAAGCTTTCTTT. This translates into CSATVTNTEAFF.

The chain recombines TRBV7-2 with TRBJ1-5, with TRBD1 matching over 7 bases. The junction had 5 bases not matched to a gene; V was cut back by 2 bases and J by 4 bases. The V gene's germline CDR1 is SGHTA and CDR2 FQGNSA. The CDR3 has 15 residues. The CDR3 reads CASSLTGTDNQPQHF. In DNA form, the CDR3 reads TGTGCCAGCAGCTTAACCGGGACAGATAATCAGCCCCAGCATTTT. Supplemented by reference TRBV7-2 and TRBJ1-5, the full variable domain reads GAGVSQSPSNKVTEKGKDVELRCDPISGHTALYWYRQSLGQGLEFLIYFQGNSAPDKSGLPSDRFSAERTGGSVSTLTIQRTQQEDSAVYLCASSLTGTDNQPQHFGDGTRLSIL.

This clonotype came up many times. This chain links TRBV29-1 with TRBJ2-5; D unclear. The CDR3 runs 12 residues. Germline CDR1 and CDR2: SQVTM and ANQGSEA. Deletions cut 7 bases from V and 5 bases from J, with 14 bases between. CDR3 DNA: TGCAGCGCGGGTCTTTCCCAGGAGACCCAGTACTTC. Its translation: CSAGLSQETQYF.

The rearrangement uses TRBV7-9 and TRBJ1-6; 7 nucleotides match TRBD1. Germline lookup yields CDR1 SEHNR and CDR2 FQNEAQ (reference sequence). This CDR3 comprises 15 residues. The V segment lost 3 bases and the J segment 9 bases; nucleotides outside the gene matches: 8. CDR3 in amino acids: CASSLRQGRGSPLHF. CDR3 in DNA: TGTGCCAGCAGCTTGCGACAGGGAAGGGGTTCACCCCTCCACTTT.